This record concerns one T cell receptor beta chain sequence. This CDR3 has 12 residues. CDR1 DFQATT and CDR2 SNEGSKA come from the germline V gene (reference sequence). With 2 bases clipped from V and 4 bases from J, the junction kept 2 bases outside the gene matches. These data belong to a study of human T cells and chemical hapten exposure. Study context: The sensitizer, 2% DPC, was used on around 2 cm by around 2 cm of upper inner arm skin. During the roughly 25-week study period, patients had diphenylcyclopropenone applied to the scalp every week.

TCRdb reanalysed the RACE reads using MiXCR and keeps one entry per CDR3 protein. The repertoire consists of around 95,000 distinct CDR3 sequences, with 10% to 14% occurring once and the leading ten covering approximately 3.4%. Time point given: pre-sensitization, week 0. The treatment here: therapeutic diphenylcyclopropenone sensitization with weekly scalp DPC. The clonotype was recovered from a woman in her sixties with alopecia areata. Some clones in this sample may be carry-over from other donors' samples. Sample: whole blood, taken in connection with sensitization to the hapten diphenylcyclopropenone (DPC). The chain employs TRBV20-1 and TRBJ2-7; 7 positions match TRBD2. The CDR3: CSARQGGYEQYF. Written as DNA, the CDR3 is TGCAGTGCTAGACAGGGAGGGTACGAGCAGTACTTC.